This TCR beta chain was documented in a study of blood T cell repertoires in COVID-19. About the research overall: Samples of COVID-19 (acute and convalescent) were obtained from the United States, Italy and Spain. Nucleic acid was either cDNA or gDNA, and it came from T cells, B-cell-depleted T cells, or PBMCs.

TCRdb's table, derived via immunoSEQ multiplex PCR, lists solely in-frame clones and lacks some. The sample includes fewer than 300,000 clones, over 70% of them seen just once. Sequenced: peripheral blood. The clonotype was recovered from a woman aged 40 to 55 who had recovered from COVID-19.

CDR3 protein: CSVISQEETQYF. The CDR3 coding sequence is TGCAGCGTTATCTCGCAGGAAGAGACCCAGTACTTC. The chain recombines TRBV29-1 with TRBJ2-5; D is uncertain. V lost 5 bases and J 3 bases, leaving 10 bases between the germline ends. This CDR3 is built from 12 residues. Germline CDR1 reads SQVTM; CDR2 reads ANQGSEA.